The entry below gives a single TCR beta chain sequence along with its context. Its target is not known. V lost 6 bases and J 8 bases, leaving 13 bases between the germline ends. CDR3 length: 13 amino acids. The protocol was immunoSEQ multiplex PCR, while the TCRdb copy is restricted to in-frame clones and leaves out a portion. This table has about 200,000 clones, 90% to 95% appearing once. This record comes from a study of T cell responses to AZD1222 COVID-19 vaccine. Study-wide findings and caveats: The peak T cell response came first, and repertoires were sampled only after it.

Sequencing was performed on peripheral blood, taken 28 days after the second dose of the MenACWY control vaccine. The sequence was collected from an adult who received the MenACWY meningococcal vaccine as a control. The rearrangement uses TRBV12-3 or TRBV12-4 and TRBJ1-4, with a tentative D call TRBD1 (5 bases). CDR3 region: CASRPGTEEKLFF. The CDR3 DNA follows: TGTGCCAGCAGACCGGGGACCGAGGAAAAACTGTTTTTT.